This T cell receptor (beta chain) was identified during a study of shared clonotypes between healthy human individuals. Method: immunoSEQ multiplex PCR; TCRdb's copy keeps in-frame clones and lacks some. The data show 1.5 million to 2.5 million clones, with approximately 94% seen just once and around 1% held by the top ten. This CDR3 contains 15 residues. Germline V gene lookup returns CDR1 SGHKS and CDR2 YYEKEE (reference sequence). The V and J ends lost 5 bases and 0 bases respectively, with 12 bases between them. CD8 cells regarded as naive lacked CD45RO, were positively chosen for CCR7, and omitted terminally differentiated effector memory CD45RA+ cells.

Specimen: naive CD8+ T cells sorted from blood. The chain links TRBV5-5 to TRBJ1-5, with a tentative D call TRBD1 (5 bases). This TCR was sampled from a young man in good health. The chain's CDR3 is CASSLDSYSNQPQHF. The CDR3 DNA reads TGTGCCAGCAGTCTCGACAGCTATAGCAATCAGCCCCAGCATTTT.